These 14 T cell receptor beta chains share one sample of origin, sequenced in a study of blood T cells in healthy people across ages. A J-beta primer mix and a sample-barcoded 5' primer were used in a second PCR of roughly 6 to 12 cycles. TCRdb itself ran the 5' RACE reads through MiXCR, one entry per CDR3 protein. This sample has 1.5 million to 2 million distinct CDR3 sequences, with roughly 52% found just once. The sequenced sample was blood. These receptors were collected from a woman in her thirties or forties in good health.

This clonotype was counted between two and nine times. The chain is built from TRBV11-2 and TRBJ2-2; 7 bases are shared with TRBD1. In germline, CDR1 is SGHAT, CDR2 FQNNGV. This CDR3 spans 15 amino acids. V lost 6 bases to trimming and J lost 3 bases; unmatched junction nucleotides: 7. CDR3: CASREGGPYTGELFF. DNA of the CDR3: TGTGCCAGCAGGGAAGGGGGCCCATACACCGGGGAGCTGTTTTTT. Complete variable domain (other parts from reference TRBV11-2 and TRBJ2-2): EAGVAQSPRYKIIEKRQSVAFWCNPISGHATLYWYQQILGQGPKLLIQFQNNGVVDDSQLPKDRFSAERLKGVDSTLKIQPAKLEDSAVYLCASREGGPYTGELFFGEGSRLTVL.

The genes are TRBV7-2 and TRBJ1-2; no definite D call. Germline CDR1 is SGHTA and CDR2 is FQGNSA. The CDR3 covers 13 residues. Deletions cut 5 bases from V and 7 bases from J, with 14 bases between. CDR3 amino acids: CASSVSSGSGYTF. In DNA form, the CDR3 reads TGTGCCAGCAGCGTTTCTAGTGGGTCTGGCTACACCTTC.

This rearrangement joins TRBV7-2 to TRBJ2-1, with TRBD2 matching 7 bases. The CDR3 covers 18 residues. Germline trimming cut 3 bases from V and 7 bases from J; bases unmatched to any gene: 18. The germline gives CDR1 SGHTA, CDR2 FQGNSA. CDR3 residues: CASSLLGHAGGVRNEQFF. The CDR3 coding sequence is TGTGCCAGCAGCTTGCTTGGACACGCTGGGGGGGTGAGAAATGAGCAGTTCTTC. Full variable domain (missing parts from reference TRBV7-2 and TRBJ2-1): GAGVSQSPSNKVTEKGKDVELRCDPISGHTALYWYRQSLGQGLEFLIYFQGNSAPDKSGLPSDRFSAERTGGSVSTLTIQRTQQEDSAVYLCASSLLGHAGGVRNEQFFGPGTRLTVL.

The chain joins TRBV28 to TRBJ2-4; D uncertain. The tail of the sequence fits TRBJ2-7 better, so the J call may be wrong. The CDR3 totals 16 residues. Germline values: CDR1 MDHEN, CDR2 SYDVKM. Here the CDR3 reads CASSSPDKGRIHEQYF. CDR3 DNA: TGTGCCAGCAGCTCCCCCGACAAGGGCCGCATCCACGAGCAGTACTTC.

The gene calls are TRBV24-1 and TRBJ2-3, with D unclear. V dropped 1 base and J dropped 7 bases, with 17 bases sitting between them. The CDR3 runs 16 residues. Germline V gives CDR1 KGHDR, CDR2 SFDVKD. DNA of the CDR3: TGTGCCACCAGTGATTTCGTCGGCGGAAGGTGGAATACGCAGTATTTT. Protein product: CATSDFVGGRWNTQYF.

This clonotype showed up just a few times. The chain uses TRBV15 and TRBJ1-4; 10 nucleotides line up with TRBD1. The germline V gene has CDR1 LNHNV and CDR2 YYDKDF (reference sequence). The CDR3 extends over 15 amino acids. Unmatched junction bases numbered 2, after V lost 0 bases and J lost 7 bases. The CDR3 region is CATSREGQGIEKLFF. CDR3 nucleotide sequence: TGTGCCACCAGCAGAGAGGGACAGGGGATTGAAAAACTGTTTTTT.

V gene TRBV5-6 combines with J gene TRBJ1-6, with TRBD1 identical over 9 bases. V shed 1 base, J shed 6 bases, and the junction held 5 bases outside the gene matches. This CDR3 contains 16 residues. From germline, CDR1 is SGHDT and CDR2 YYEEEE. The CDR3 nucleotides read TGTGCCAGCAGCTTGTCCGGGACAGGGCCTAATTCACCCCTCCACTTT. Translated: CASSLSGTGPNSPLHF.

This CDR3 is CASSFSTGEENYGYTF. DNA of the CDR3: TGTGCCAGCAGTTTTTCGACAGGGGAGGAAAATTATGGCTACACCTTC. The rearrangement links TRBV27 to TRBJ1-2; TRBD1 agrees at 8 bases. Germline CDR1 reads MNHEY; CDR2 reads SMNVEV (reference sequence). The CDR3 covers 16 residues. The J segment lost 5 bases and the V segment lost 3 bases, leaving 11 bases of the junction unmatched.

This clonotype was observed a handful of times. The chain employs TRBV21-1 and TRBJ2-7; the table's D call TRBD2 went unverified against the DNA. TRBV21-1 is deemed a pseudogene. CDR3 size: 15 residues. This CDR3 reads CASSFSGGEPYEQYF. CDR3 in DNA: TGTGCCAGCAGCTTCAGCGGGGGGGAACCCTACGAGCAGTACTTC.

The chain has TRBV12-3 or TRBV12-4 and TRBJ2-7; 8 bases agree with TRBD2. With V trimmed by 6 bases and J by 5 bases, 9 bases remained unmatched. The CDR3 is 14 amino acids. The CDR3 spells CASRISGIGHEQYF. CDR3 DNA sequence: TGTGCCAGCAGAATTAGCGGGATAGGGCACGAGCAGTACTTC.

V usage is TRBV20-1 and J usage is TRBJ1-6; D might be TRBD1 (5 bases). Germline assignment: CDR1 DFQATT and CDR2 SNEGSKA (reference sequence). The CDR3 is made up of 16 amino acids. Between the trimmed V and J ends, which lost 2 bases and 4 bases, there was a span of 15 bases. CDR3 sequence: CSARTTKGRYNSPLHF. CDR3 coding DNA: TGCAGTGCTAGAACGACGAAGGGGCGGTATAATTCACCCCTCCACTTT.

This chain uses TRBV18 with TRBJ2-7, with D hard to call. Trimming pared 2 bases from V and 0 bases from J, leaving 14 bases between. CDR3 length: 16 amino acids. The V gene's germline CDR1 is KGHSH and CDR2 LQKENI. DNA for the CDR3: TGTGCCAGCTCACCAACCATCGGTCAGAGCTCCTACGAGCAGTACTTC. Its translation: CASSPTIGQSSYEQYF.

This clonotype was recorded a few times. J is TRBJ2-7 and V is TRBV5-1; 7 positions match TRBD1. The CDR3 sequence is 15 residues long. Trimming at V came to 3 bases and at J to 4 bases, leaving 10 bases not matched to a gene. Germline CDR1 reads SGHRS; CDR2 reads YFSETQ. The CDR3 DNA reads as TGCGCCAGCAGCTCGGGCGGACAGGCAATGTACGAGCAGTACTTC. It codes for CASSSGGQAMYEQYF.

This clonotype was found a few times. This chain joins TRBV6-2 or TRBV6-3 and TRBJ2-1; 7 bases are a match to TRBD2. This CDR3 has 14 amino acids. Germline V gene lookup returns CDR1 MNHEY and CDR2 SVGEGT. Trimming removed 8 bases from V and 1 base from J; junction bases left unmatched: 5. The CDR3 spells CASRGEGSYNEQFF. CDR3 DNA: TGTGCCAGCCGGGGGGAGGGGTCCTACAATGAGCAGTTCTTC.